The rows below give T cell receptor beta chains drawn from one sample of a study of cytomegalovirus exposure and HLA in healthy donors. Produced via immunoSEQ multiplex PCR; TCRdb's table is partial and in-frame only. The sample gives 150,000 to 200,000 clones, over 60% of which show up once; almost 6.5% is in the top ten. The sequencing sample was made of PBMCs. The origin of the receptors is a man between 35 and 55 years old in good health and CMV-seropositive. Both conserved end residues are part of each CDR3. A D gene is named only where the DNA matches it firmly. The size of a clone is reported for some rows only, either as once, few or many, or as a class for expanded clones.

clone size: -; D gene: TRBD2; J gene: TRBJ2-7; V gene: TRBV29-1; CDR3 DNA: TGCAGCGTTGTTGGGACTAGCGGCTCCTACGAGCAGTACTTC; CDR3 protein: CSVVGTSGSYEQYF
clone size: -; D gene: TRBD1; J gene: TRBJ2-7; V gene: TRBV7-9; CDR3 DNA: TGTGCCAGCAGCGGCCAAAGGGACAGAAACTACGAGCAGTACTTC; CDR3 protein: CASSGQRDRNYEQYF
clone size: -; D gene: -; J gene: TRBJ2-6; V gene: TRBV19; CDR3 DNA: TGTGCCAGTAGTACAGGGGCTGGGGCCAACGTCCTGACTTTC; CDR3 protein: CASSTGAGANVLTF
clone size: -; D gene: TRBD1; J gene: TRBJ1-2; V gene: TRBV6-5; CDR3 DNA: TGTGCCAGCTGGACAGGGGAGTTCTATGGCTACACCTTC; CDR3 protein: CASWTGEFYGYTF
clone size: -; D gene: -; J gene: TRBJ1-5; V gene: TRBV9; CDR3 DNA: TGTGCCAGCAGCCCCCTCGATCAGCCCCAGCATTTT; CDR3 protein: CASSPLDQPQHF
clone size: -; D gene: TRBD2; J gene: TRBJ2-7; V gene: TRBV4-1; CDR3 DNA: TGCGCCAGCAGCCAAGAATTCAGGACTAGCGTATTCTACGAGCAGTACTTC; CDR3 protein: CASSQEFRTSVFYEQYF
clone size: -; D gene: -; J gene: TRBJ1-5; V gene: TRBV7-8; CDR3 DNA: TGTGCCAGCAGCCCCTTCGCAGGAGGTTATAGCAATCAGCCCCAGCATTTT; CDR3 protein: CASSPFAGGYSNQPQHF
clone size: -; D gene: -; J gene: TRBJ2-7; V gene: TRBV19; CDR3 DNA: TGTGCCAGTAGTACCGTGGCGGGCGCCTACGAGCAGTACTTC; CDR3 protein: CASSTVAGAYEQYF
clone size: few; D gene: TRBD1; J gene: TRBJ1-5; V gene: TRBV6-5; CDR3 DNA: TGTGCCAGCCGACAGGGGGATCAGCCCCAGCATTTT; CDR3 protein: CASRQGDQPQHF
clone size: -; D gene: TRBD1; J gene: TRBJ1-1; V gene: TRBV30; CDR3 DNA: TGTGCCTGGAATCACAGGAGGGGGCCTGAAGCTTTCTTT; CDR3 protein: CAWNHRRGPEAFF
clone size: once; D gene: TRBD1; J gene: TRBJ2-1; V gene: TRBV11-3; CDR3 DNA: TGTGCCAGCAGCTCTGGACAGGGGGGTAACTACAATGAGCAGTTCTTC; CDR3 protein: CASSSGQGGNYNEQFF
clone size: few; D gene: -; J gene: TRBJ1-3; V gene: TRBV28; CDR3 DNA: TGTGCCAGCAGTAGACAGACCTCTGGAAACACCATATATTTT; CDR3 protein: CASSRQTSGNTIYF
clone size: -; D gene: TRBD1; J gene: TRBJ1-1; V gene: TRBV14; CDR3 DNA: TGTGCCAGCAGCCAAGCGGGACAGTTCGGGGCTTTCTTT; CDR3 protein: CASSQAGQFGAFF
clone size: -; D gene: -; J gene: TRBJ2-1; V gene: TRBV9; CDR3 DNA: TGTGCCAGCAGCGTAGAACAGGGGGGGTACAATGAGCAGTTCTTC; CDR3 protein: CASSVEQGGYNEQFF
clone size: -; D gene: -; J gene: TRBJ1-1; V gene: TRBV5-4; CDR3 DNA: TGTGCCAGCAGCTTGGACAGTTCTGACACTGAAGCTTTCTTT; CDR3 protein: CASSLDSSDTEAFF
clone size: -; D gene: TRBD2; J gene: TRBJ2-1; V gene: TRBV27; CDR3 DNA: TGTGCCAGCAGTTTGCGGCTAGCGGGGGCTTACAATGAGCAGTTCTTC; CDR3 protein: CASSLRLAGAYNEQFF
clone size: -; D gene: TRBD2; J gene: TRBJ2-7; V gene: TRBV27; CDR3 DNA: TGTGCTAGCAGCCCCGGACTAGCGGCCTACGAGCAGTACTTC; CDR3 protein: CASSPGLAAYEQYF
clone size: -; D gene: -; J gene: TRBJ2-7; V gene: TRBV2; CDR3 DNA: TGTGCCAGCTATGGTTTAACAGGACACTACGAGCAGTACTTC; CDR3 protein: CASYGLTGHYEQYF
clone size: -; D gene: TRBD1; J gene: TRBJ2-3; V gene: TRBV27; CDR3 DNA: TGTGCCAGCAGACACCGGGGACAGGGGACAGATACGCAGTATTTT; CDR3 protein: CASRHRGQGTDTQYF
clone size: -; D gene: -; J gene: TRBJ2-1; V gene: TRBV11-1; CDR3 DNA: TGTGCCAGCAGCTTAGCTGGGGCTCTTTCCTACAATGAGCAGTTCTTC; CDR3 protein: CASSLAGALSYNEQFF
clone size: few; D gene: TRBD1; J gene: TRBJ1-4; V gene: TRBV19; CDR3 DNA: TGTGCCAGTTCCGGGACAGGGTATGAAAAACTGTTTTTT; CDR3 protein: CASSGTGYEKLFF
clone size: -; D gene: -; J gene: TRBJ1-1; V gene: TRBV5-1; CDR3 DNA: TGCGCCAGCAGCTTCCTAGGCTACGATGAAGCTTTCTTT; CDR3 protein: CASSFLGYDEAFF
clone size: few; D gene: TRBD2; J gene: TRBJ2-1; V gene: TRBV5-4; CDR3 DNA: TGTGCCAGCAGCATGACGGGACTAGCGGGAAGTGAGCAGTTCTTC; CDR3 protein: CASSMTGLAGSEQFF
clone size: -; D gene: -; J gene: TRBJ2-1; V gene: TRBV18; CDR3 DNA: TGTGCCAGCTCACCACCTGGCCACAATGAGCAGTTCTTC; CDR3 protein: CASSPPGHNEQFF
clone size: -; D gene: -; J gene: TRBJ2-2; V gene: TRBV6-5; CDR3 DNA: TGTGCCAGCAGCCGGGGTAACACCGGGGAGCTGTTTTTT; CDR3 protein: CASSRGNTGELFF
clone size: -; D gene: -; J gene: TRBJ1-2; V gene: TRBV28; CDR3 DNA: TGTGCCAGCAGTCCCACAGGGTATGGCTACACCTTC; CDR3 protein: CASSPTGYGYTF
clone size: -; D gene: TRBD2; J gene: TRBJ2-1; V gene: TRBV2; CDR3 DNA: TGTGCCAGCAGGACCGCAGGAGCGGGACCGTACAATGAGCAGTTCTTC; CDR3 protein: CASRTAGAGPYNEQFF
clone size: -; D gene: TRBD2; J gene: TRBJ2-3; V gene: TRBV5-6; CDR3 DNA: TGTGCCAGCAGCTTGTTGGCGGGAGGACGCACAGATACGCAGTATTTT; CDR3 protein: CASSLLAGGRTDTQYF
clone size: -; D gene: -; J gene: TRBJ2-5; V gene: TRBV11-3; CDR3 DNA: TGTGCCAGCAGCTTAGTTATCGGCAGGGAGACCCAGTACTTC; CDR3 protein: CASSLVIGRETQYF
clone size: few; D gene: TRBD1; J gene: TRBJ2-7; V gene: TRBV10-3; CDR3 DNA: TGTGCCATCAGTGTAACCAGGGGGCGAGCTTACGAGCAGTACTTC; CDR3 protein: CAISVTRGRAYEQYF
clone size: -; D gene: TRBD2; J gene: TRBJ2-1; V gene: TRBV5-1; CDR3 DNA: TGCGCCAGCAGCTTGACGACTAGCAGCTACAATGAGCAGTTCTTC; CDR3 protein: CASSLTTSSYNEQFF
clone size: -; D gene: -; J gene: TRBJ2-3; V gene: TRBV25-1; CDR3 DNA: TGTGCCAGCAGTGAACCCAGGGCTAGCACAGATACGCAGTATTTT; CDR3 protein: CASSEPRASTDTQYF
clone size: -; D gene: -; J gene: TRBJ2-3; V gene: TRBV2; CDR3 DNA: TGTGCCAGCAGAAAGCGGTTTGACACAGATACGCAGTATTTT; CDR3 protein: CASRKRFDTDTQYF
clone size: few; D gene: TRBD1; J gene: TRBJ1-5; V gene: TRBV13; CDR3 DNA: TGTGCCAGCAGCTTAACGGCGGGCCCAGGGGGTAAAAATCAGCCCCAGCATTTT; CDR3 protein: CASSLTAGPGGKNQPQHF
clone size: -; D gene: -; J gene: TRBJ1-3; V gene: TRBV6-5; CDR3 DNA: TGTGCCAGCAGGGAGGGACGGAGCTCTGGAAACACCATATATTTT; CDR3 protein: CASREGRSSGNTIYF
clone size: few; D gene: TRBD1; J gene: TRBJ1-1; V gene: TRBV7-2; CDR3 DNA: TGTGCCAGCAGCGCCCGGGACAGGGCACCTGAAGCTTTCTTT; CDR3 protein: CASSARDRAPEAFF
clone size: -; D gene: TRBD1; J gene: TRBJ1-2; V gene: TRBV7-9; CDR3 DNA: TGTGCCAGCAGCCCGAGAGGCTCAGGGGGCGACTATGGCTACACCTTC; CDR3 protein: CASSPRGSGGDYGYTF
clone size: -; D gene: -; J gene: TRBJ2-5; V gene: TRBV19; CDR3 DNA: TGTGCCAGTAGTATAATGGGCAGGGTAGGGGAGACCCAGTACTTC; CDR3 protein: CASSIMGRVGETQYF
clone size: -; D gene: -; J gene: TRBJ1-4; V gene: TRBV28; CDR3 DNA: TGTGCCAGCAGTTTGAGCCGGGGGGGATCCGAAAAACTGTTTTTT; CDR3 protein: CASSLSRGGSEKLFF
clone size: -; D gene: -; J gene: TRBJ2-7; V gene: TRBV5-1; CDR3 DNA: TGCGCCAGCAACACCGGGACACCCTCCTACGAGCAGTACTTC; CDR3 protein: CASNTGTPSYEQYF
clone size: -; D gene: TRBD2; J gene: TRBJ2-2; V gene: TRBV12-5; CDR3 DNA: TGTGCTAGTGGTTGGACTAGCGGGCCCCACACCGGGGAGCTGTTTTTT; CDR3 protein: CASGWTSGPHTGELFF
clone size: -; D gene: -; J gene: TRBJ2-1; V gene: TRBV5-1; CDR3 DNA: TGCGCCAGCAGCCTGTCTAGCGCCTACAATGAGCAGTTCTTC; CDR3 protein: CASSLSSAYNEQFF
clone size: -; D gene: TRBD1; J gene: TRBJ1-3; V gene: TRBV30; CDR3 DNA: TGTGCCTGGAGTCCTAACAGGGGGCCAGGAAACACCATATATTTT; CDR3 protein: CAWSPNRGPGNTIYF
clone size: few; D gene: -; J gene: TRBJ2-1; V gene: TRBV7-2; CDR3 DNA: TGTGCCAGCAGCTCATTCCCCAGGGGTTCCTACAATGAGCAGTTCTTC; CDR3 protein: CASSSFPRGSYNEQFF